The 31 T cell receptor beta chains presented below share a single source sample, sequenced in a study of control samples from healthy donors and cancer patients. Profiled with immunoSEQ multiplex PCR; TCRdb holds only in-frame clones, not every one. This sample carries 150,000 to 190,000 clones, about 94% of them seen once, and the ten largest clones take over 2%. The sample comprised blood. Receptor source: a man in his fifties or sixties in good health.

This sequence joins TRBV15 and TRBJ2-1, with 11 bases aligning to TRBD2. CDR3 length: 18 amino acids. After removal of 0 bases from V and 6 bases from J, the junction contained 10 bases not matched to a gene. The V gene's germline CDR1 is LNHNV and CDR2 YYDKDF (reference sequence). In DNA, the CDR3 is TGTGCCACCAGCAGAGATCCCCGCGGACTAGCGGGTCCCAATGAGCAGTTCTTC. It codes for CATSRDPRGLAGPNEQFF.

This chain links TRBV18 with TRBJ2-5; the D gene is possibly TRBD1 (5 bases). Germline V CDR1 and CDR2: KGHSH, LQKENI. This CDR3 has 15 amino acids. Trimming pared 1 base from V and 4 bases from J, leaving 13 bases between. In DNA form, the CDR3 reads TGTGCCAGCTCACCACAGCCAGGGCAAGGAGAGACCCAGTACTTC. Protein sequence: CASSPQPGQGETQYF.

This chain uses TRBV27 with TRBJ2-1; D gene uncertain. V dropped 5 bases and J dropped 6 bases, with 8 bases sitting between them. Germline CDR1 MNHEY, CDR2 SMNVEV (reference sequence). The CDR3 extends over 12 amino acids. CDR3 region: CASSQLGNEQFF. The CDR3 DNA follows: TGTGCCAGCAGTCAATTAGGCAATGAGCAGTTCTTC.

The J gene is TRBJ1-5, the V gene TRBV7-9, with 8 bases identical to TRBD1. CDR3 length: 17 amino acids. The germline V gene encodes CDR1 SEHNR and CDR2 FQNEAQ (reference sequence). J lost 0 bases, V lost 5 bases, and 9 bases had no gene match. DNA of the CDR3: TGTGCCAGCAGCCTCTGGACAGGGCAGACTAGCAATCAGCCCCAGCATTTT. It codes for CASSLWTGQTSNQPQHF.

V is TRBV12-3 or TRBV12-4 and J is TRBJ2-7; no clear D. Trimming left V 5 bases short and J 7 bases short, with 12 bases between. This CDR3 has 12 amino acids. CDR3 in amino acids: CASSTRLGEQYF. The CDR3 nucleotides read TGTGCCAGCAGTACCCGACTGGGGGAGCAGTACTTC.

The chain recombines TRBV5-1 with TRBJ1-1, with TRBD1 as a possible D gene (6 bases). The CDR3 runs 17 residues. Trimming removed 0 bases from V and 1 base from J, with 16 bases in between. Germline CDR1 reads SGHRS; CDR2 reads YFSETQ. The CDR3 sequence: CASSLEFQGQGNTEAFF. The CDR3 region has the DNA TGCGCCAGCAGCTTGGAATTTCAGGGGCAGGGGAACACTGAAGCTTTCTTT.

The V and J genes are TRBV28 and TRBJ2-3; D might be TRBD2 (6 bases). The germline V and J ends were trimmed by 5 bases and 6 bases, with 15 bases remaining between them. From germline, CDR1 is MDHEN and CDR2 SYDVKM. The CDR3 runs to 14 residues. The CDR3 nucleotides are TGTGCCAGCAGTACCCGGACGAGCGGGGATACGCAGTATTTT. Its protein is CASSTRTSGDTQYF.

V gene TRBV10-2 combines with J gene TRBJ2-2; D ambiguous. This CDR3 is built from 13 residues. Deletions cut 11 bases from V and 0 bases from J, with 10 bases between. From germline, CDR1 is WSHSY and CDR2 SAAADI. The CDR3 coding sequence is TGCGCCGGCACGAACCCGAACACCGGGGAGCTGTTTTTT. Its protein product is CAGTNPNTGELFF.

The chain couples TRBV6-5 to TRBJ1-5, with 7 positions matching TRBD1. The CDR3 is 14 residues long. V dropped 7 bases and J dropped 1; count of bases not matched to a gene: 4. Germline V lookup: CDR1 MNHEY, CDR2 SVGAGI. CDR3 loop: CASNQQGSNQPQHF. The DNA for the CDR3 is TGTGCCAGCAACCAACAGGGGAGCAATCAGCCCCAGCATTTT.

The chain combines TRBV11-2 with TRBJ1-1; the D is unclear. Trimming removed 0 bases from V and 4 bases from J, with 9 bases in between. The CDR3 length is 14 residues. CDR1 is SGHAT, CDR2 FQNNGV, per germline. Written as DNA, the CDR3 is TGTGCCAGCAGCTTAGAGTGGGGTGCCACTGAAGCTTTCTTT. Protein product: CASSLEWGATEAFF. Using reference TRBV11-2 and TRBJ1-1 for the parts outside the CDR3, the full variable domain is EAGVAQSPRYKIIEKRQSVAFWCNPISGHATLYWYQQILGQGPKLLIQFQNNGVVDDSQLPKDRFSAERLKGVDSTLKIQPAKLEDSAVYLCASSLEWGATEAFFGQGTRLTVV.

In DNA, the CDR3 is TGTGCCAGCAGCAAGGACAGGGCGACAGATACGCAGTATTTT. Protein: CASSKDRATDTQYF. The rearrangement joins TRBV6-5 to TRBJ2-3; 8 nucleotides line up with TRBD1. V was clipped by 6 bases and J by 3 bases; unmatched bases: 5. The CDR3 spans 14 residues. From germline, CDR1 is MNHEY and CDR2 SVGAGI.

This clone has a single count. The chain has TRBV18 and TRBJ1-1; no firm D call. Trimming took 6 bases from V and 1 from J, leaving 12 bases between them. The CDR3 loop spans 14 amino acids. Germline CDR1 is KGHSH and CDR2 is LQKENI. In DNA, the CDR3 is TGTGCCAGCTCCTTCAACATAGGGAACACTGAAGCTTTCTTT. Translating it yields CASSFNIGNTEAFF. The full variable domain, in which reference TRBV18 and TRBJ1-1 provide the parts outside the CDR3, is NAGVMQNPRHLVRRRGQEARLRCSPMKGHSHVYWYRQLPEEGLKFMVYLQKENIIDESGMPKERFSAEFPKEGPSILRIQQVVRGDSAAYFCASSFNIGNTEAFFGQGTRLTVV.

Written as DNA, the CDR3 is TGTGCCAGCAGCCAAAGACAGGGGGCGCTGGCTAACTATGGCTACACCTTC. Translating it yields CASSQRQGALANYGYTF. J is TRBJ1-2 and V is TRBV3-1 (or the pseudogene TRBV3-2); the match to TRBD1 covers 10 bases. The CDR3 consists of 17 residues. V shed 2 bases and J 0 bases; nucleotides not matched to a gene: 6. Germline CDR1 reads LGHDT; CDR2 reads YNNKEL (reference sequence).

The genes are TRBV29-1 and TRBJ1-3; D remains unclear. CDR1 is SQVTM, CDR2 ANQGSEA, per germline. With 7 bases removed from V and 0 bases from J, the gap between germline ends came to 10 bases. This CDR3 contains 13 residues. The DNA of the CDR3 is TGCAGCGCCCAAACAATCTCTGGAAACACCATATATTTT. Its protein is CSAQTISGNTIYF.

The V gene is TRBV27, the J gene TRBJ1-1, with D perhaps TRBD1 (6 bases). Germline CDR1 MNHEY, CDR2 SMNVEV (reference sequence). The length of the CDR3 is 15 residues. Trimming took 6 bases from V and 1 from J, leaving 15 bases between them. This CDR3 reads CASRFRGGPNTEAFF. CDR3 sequence (DNA): TGTGCCAGCAGATTCAGGGGCGGGCCGAACACTGAAGCTTTCTTT.

This clone was recorded a few times. This chain connects TRBV3-1 (or the pseudogene TRBV3-2) to TRBJ1-3; unclear D gene. Trimming removed 4 bases from V and 0 bases from J, with 7 bases in between. CDR1 is LGHDT and CDR2 is YNNKEL in the germline V gene (reference sequence). This CDR3 spans 14 amino acids. CDR3 DNA sequence: TGTGCCAGCAGCCTATACAGCTCTGGAAACACCATATATTTT. This sequence encodes CASSLYSSGNTIYF.

The chain carries TRBV5-4 and TRBJ1-2; D possibly corresponds to TRBD1 (5 bases). The CDR3 length is 14 residues. CDR1 is SGHNT, CDR2 YYREEE, per germline (reference sequence). Trimming cost V 0 bases and J 5 bases, with 11 bases left between them. For the CDR3, the DNA is TGTGCCAGCAGCTTGGTCGGGGAGGGGTATGGCTACACCTTC. This codes for CASSLVGEGYGYTF.

The V call is TRBV19, the J call TRBJ2-5; D gene ambiguous. The CDR3 runs 14 residues. Trimming stripped 4 bases from V and 1 base from J, with 10 bases between. In germline, CDR1 is LNHDA, CDR2 SQIVND (reference sequence). This chain's CDR3 is CASSTYRGQETQYF. The CDR3 DNA reads TGTGCCAGTAGTACATACAGAGGCCAAGAGACCCAGTACTTC.

This sequence joins TRBV7-2 and TRBJ2-5; TRBD2 matches 14 bases. Germline CDR1 reads SGHTA; CDR2 reads FQGNSA. Germline trimming cut 1 base from V and 5 bases from J; bases unmatched to any gene: 6. The CDR3 is 17 amino acids. The CDR3 spells CASSLGTSGRQGETQYF. For the CDR3, the DNA is TGTGCCAGCAGCTTAGGGACTAGCGGGAGGCAAGGGGAGACCCAGTACTTC.

The chain has TRBV7-2 and TRBJ2-7; D might be TRBD2 (6 bases). Germline CDR1 is SGHTA and CDR2 is FQGNSA. This CDR3 is built from 14 residues. V lost 1 base and J 2 bases, leaving 9 bases between the germline ends. CDR3 coding DNA: TGTGCCAGCAGCTTAGGCGGACTACCCTACGAGCAGTACTTC. This codes for CASSLGGLPYEQYF.

On this clone: At one end the junction does not follow the germline gene, possibly because of a read error. The CDR3 DNA sequence: TGTGCCAGCAGTTATGGGCCCCTCCTACGTGAGAACTTC. It encodes CASSYGPLLRENF. The rearrangement joins TRBV12-3 or TRBV12-4 to TRBJ2-7; D not certain. The CDR3 consists of 13 residues.

The chain carries TRBV2 and TRBJ1-4, with D uncertain. Per germline, CDR1 SNHLY and CDR2 FYNNEI. V was trimmed by 10 bases and J by 0 bases, leaving 12 bases between them. There are 14 residues in the CDR3. The CDR3 here is CATSALTTNEKLFF. The CDR3 region has the DNA TGTGCCACGTCTGCCCTGACAACTAATGAAAAACTGTTTTTT.

The genes are TRBV19 and TRBJ1-1, with D uncertain. The CDR3 loop spans 16 amino acids. V lost 4 bases and J 3 bases, leaving 18 bases between the germline ends. Germline CDR1 and CDR2: LNHDA and SQIVND (reference sequence). DNA for the CDR3: TGTGCCAGTAGTACCCTCCTCTCCTATGGGGACACTGAAGCTTTCTTT. Translation: CASSTLLSYGDTEAFF.

This chain connects TRBV10-3 to TRBJ2-1; possible D gene TRBD1, 5 bases. Germline V CDR1 and CDR2: ENHRY, SYGVKD. With 6 bases removed from V and 7 bases from J, the gap between germline ends came to 10 bases. The CDR3 extends over 12 amino acids. The CDR3, as DNA: TGTGCCATCAGAGGGGCCACTAATGAGCAGTTCTTC. It specifies CAIRGATNEQFF.

The genes are TRBV19 and TRBJ1-2; D is undetermined. The germline V and J ends were trimmed by 5 bases and 4 bases, with 8 bases remaining between them. The CDR3 extends over 12 amino acids. Per germline, CDR1 LNHDA and CDR2 SQIVND (reference sequence). This chain's CDR3 is CASSGPTYGYTF. The CDR3 DNA sequence: TGTGCCAGTAGTGGGCCGACCTATGGCTACACCTTC.

The gene calls are TRBV11-2 and TRBJ1-2, with D possibly matching TRBD1 (5 bases). V dropped 0 bases and J dropped 6 bases, with 11 bases sitting between them. This CDR3 region has 14 residues. The V gene's germline CDR1 is SGHAT and CDR2 FQNNGV. CDR3: CASSLERQMDGYTF. The CDR3 DNA reads TGTGCCAGCAGCTTAGAAAGACAGATGGATGGCTACACCTTC.

This chain connects TRBV7-9 to TRBJ1-3; D remains unclear. V was cut by 5 bases and J by 0 bases, with 8 bases left in between. Germline V gene sequence: CDR1 SEHNR, CDR2 FQNEAQ (reference sequence). The CDR3 has 14 residues. CDR3 coding DNA: TGTGCCAGCAGCCGGGAGTACTCTGGAAACACCATATATTTT. Amino acids: CASSREYSGNTIYF. Full variable domain (rest looked up from reference TRBV7-9 and TRBJ1-3): DTGVSQNPRHKITKRGQNVTFRCDPISEHNRLYWYRQTLGQGPEFLTYFQNEAQLEKSRLLSDRFSAERPKGSFSTLEIQRTEQGDSAMYLCASSREYSGNTIYFGEGSWLTVV.

The chain employs TRBV3-1 (or the pseudogene TRBV3-2) and TRBJ1-2; TRBD1 matches 8 bases. The V gene end was trimmed by 3 bases and the J gene end by 4 bases; junction bases not matched to a gene: 7. This CDR3 has 15 amino acids. The germline gives CDR1 LGHDT, CDR2 YNNKEL (reference sequence). The CDR3 DNA follows: TGTGCCAGCAGCCAGTACCAGGGGGCAGGCTATGGCTACACCTTC. Residues: CASSQYQGAGYGYTF.

This clone has a handful of counts. The chain couples TRBV5-1 to TRBJ2-2; 9 bases fit TRBD1. The CDR3 spans 15 residues. V gave up 3 bases and J gave up 4 bases; unmatched junction bases: 4. Germline V gene data show CDR1 as SGHRS and CDR2 as YFSETQ. Written as DNA, the CDR3 is TGCGCCAGCAGCTCAGACAGGGGGTGCACCGGGGAGCTGTTTTTT. Amino acids: CASSSDRGCTGELFF.

The chain links TRBV9 to TRBJ2-2; 8 bases line up with TRBD2. V shed 0 bases, J shed 4 bases, and the junction held 14 bases outside the gene matches. CDR1 SGDLS and CDR2 YYNGEE come from the germline V gene. This CDR3 has 19 amino acids. The CDR3 DNA sequence: TGTGCCAGCAGCGTAGGGGGGAGGGGACTAGTCTCTGGCACCGGGGAGCTGTTTTTT. Amino acid sequence: CASSVGGRGLVSGTGELFF.

The J gene is TRBJ1-2, the V gene TRBV28; 7 nucleotides line up with TRBD1. There are 13 residues in the CDR3. Germline trimming cut 6 bases from V and 13 bases from J; bases unmatched to any gene: 14. Looked up from germline, CDR1 is MDHEN and CDR2 is SYDVKM. Here the CDR3 reads CASSLGGQKSPTF. DNA of the CDR3: TGTGCCAGCAGCCTCGGGGGACAGAAATCCCCCACCTTC.